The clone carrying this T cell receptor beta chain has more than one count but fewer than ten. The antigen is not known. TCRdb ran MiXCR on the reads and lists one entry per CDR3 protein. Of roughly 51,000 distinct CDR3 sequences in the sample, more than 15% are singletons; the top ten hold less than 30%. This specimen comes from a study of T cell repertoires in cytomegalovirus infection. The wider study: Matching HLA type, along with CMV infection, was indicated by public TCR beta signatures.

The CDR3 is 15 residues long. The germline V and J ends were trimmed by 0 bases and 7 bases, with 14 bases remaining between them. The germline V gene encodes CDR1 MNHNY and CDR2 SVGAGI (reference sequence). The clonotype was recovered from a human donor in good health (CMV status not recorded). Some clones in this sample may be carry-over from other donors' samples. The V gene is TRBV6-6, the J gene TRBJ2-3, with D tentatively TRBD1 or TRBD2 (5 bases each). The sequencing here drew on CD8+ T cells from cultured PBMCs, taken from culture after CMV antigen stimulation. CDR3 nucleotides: TGTGCCAGCAGTTACTCGTCTGGGGACGCCCATACGCAGTATTTT. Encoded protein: CASSYSSGDAHTQYF.